This T cell receptor beta chain was recovered during a study of blood T cell repertoires in COVID-19. Across the study: Sources were T cells, B-cell-depleted T cells, or PBMCs; the material itself was cDNA or gDNA.

Profiling relied on immunoSEQ multiplex PCR, and the TCRdb table lists in-frame clones only, not all of them. The data hold approximately 260,000 clones, with 90% to 95% observed a single time. Cohort 3 donors were reported recovered after two negative PCRs, clearance, or symptom resolution. Trimming left V 7 bases short and J 0 bases short, with 16 bases between. The CDR3 loop spans 17 amino acids. The receptor was derived from a young woman who had recovered from COVID-19. The chain combines TRBV23-1 with TRBJ2-6, with a weak D call TRBD1 (6 bases). TRBV23-1 is an ORF; its function is uncertain. What was sequenced was PBMCs or T cells enriched from blood (not recorded which). The CDR3 DNA sequence: TGCGCCAGCACCAAGGGGACATCAAGCTCTGGGGCCAACGTCCTGACTTTC. Translating gives CASTKGTSSSGANVLTF.